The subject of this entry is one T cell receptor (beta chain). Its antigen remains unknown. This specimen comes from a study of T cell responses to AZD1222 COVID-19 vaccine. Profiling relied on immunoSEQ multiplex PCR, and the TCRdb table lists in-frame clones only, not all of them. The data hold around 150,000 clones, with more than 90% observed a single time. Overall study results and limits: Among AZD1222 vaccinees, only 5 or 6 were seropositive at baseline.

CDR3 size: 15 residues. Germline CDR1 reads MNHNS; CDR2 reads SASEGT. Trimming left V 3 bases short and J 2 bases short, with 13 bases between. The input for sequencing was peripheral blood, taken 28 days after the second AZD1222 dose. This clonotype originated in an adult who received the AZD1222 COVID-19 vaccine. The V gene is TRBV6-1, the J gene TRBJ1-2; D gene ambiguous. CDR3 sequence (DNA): TGTGCCAGCAGTGAGACCAGGTTAGGGAACTATGGCTACACCTTC. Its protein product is CASSETRLGNYGYTF.